This TCR beta chain was captured by sequencing in a study of OX40 agonist ivuxolimab in advanced cancers. For the study at large: The diagnoses of dose-escalation patients were hepatocellular carcinoma, melanoma, renal cell or head and neck cancer. General study points: Near-lowest levels of clonal expansion characterized partial responders at 0.1-3.0 mg/kg.

Baseline, cycle 4 day 1, and cycle 7 day 1 were the blood sampling points. TCRdb's copy holds only in-frame clones and misses some; the assay was immunoSEQ multiplex PCR. The repertoire holds about 48,000 clones, with around 80% as singletons. The junction had 10 bases not matched to a gene; V was cut back by 7 bases and J by 6 bases. The CDR3 sequence is 14 residues long. Germline assignment: CDR1 SGHVS and CDR2 FQNEAQ. This clone was seen a few times. Antigen unknown. This TCR was recovered from an adult with an advanced solid tumor such as melanoma, head and neck, liver or kidney cancer. The gene calls are TRBV7-8 and TRBJ2-7, with 9 bases lining up with TRBD2. This material consisted of CD4+ or CD8+ T cells sorted from blood, taken in a trial of the OX40 agonist ivuxolimab. The CDR3 DNA follows: TGTGCCAGCAACCACTGGCGGGAGGGCCGCGAGCAGTACTTC. This encodes CASNHWREGREQYF.